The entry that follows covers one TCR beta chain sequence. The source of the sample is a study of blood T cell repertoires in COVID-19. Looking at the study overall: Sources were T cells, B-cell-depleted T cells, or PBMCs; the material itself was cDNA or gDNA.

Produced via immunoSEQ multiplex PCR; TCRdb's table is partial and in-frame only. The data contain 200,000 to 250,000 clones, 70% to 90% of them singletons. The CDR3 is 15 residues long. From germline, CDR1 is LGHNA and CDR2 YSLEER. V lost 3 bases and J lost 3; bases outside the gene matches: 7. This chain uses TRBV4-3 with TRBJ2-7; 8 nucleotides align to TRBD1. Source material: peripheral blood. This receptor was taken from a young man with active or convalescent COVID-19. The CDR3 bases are TGCGCCAGCAGCCAGGCCTCAGGGGGCATCTACGAGCAGTACTTC. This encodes CASSQASGGIYEQYF.